These 12 T cell receptor beta chains came from one sample sequenced in a study of Ad26.COV2.S vaccination and SARS-CoV-2 variants. Stated treatment: some 20 received Ad26.COV2.S at low or high dose, single or two shots; a few received placebo; per-sample allocation not given. Each sample was drawn 63 days after the first injection (of vaccine or placebo). The method was immunoSEQ multiplex PCR; TCRdb's version includes in-frame clones alone and lacks a portion of them. The data hold 510,000 or so clones, with around nine tenths observed a single time. The sample consisted of peripheral blood, taken in a trial of Ad26.COV2.S vaccine versus placebo. These TCRs come from a person between 18 and 59 years old who received the Ad26.COV2.S COVID-19 vaccine or a placebo.

This clone was counted between two and nine times. This chain joins TRBV5-4 and TRBJ2-7; D uncertain. The CDR3 totals 15 residues. V was cut by 4 bases and J by 2 bases, with 16 bases left in between. Germline values: CDR1 SGHNT, CDR2 YYREEE (reference sequence). In nucleotides, the CDR3 is TGTGCCAGCAGCCTCGGTAACGGACCTACCTACGAGCAGTACTTC. Protein product: CASSLGNGPTYEQYF. Together with reference TRBV5-4 and TRBJ2-7, the CDR3 gives the full variable domain: ETGVTQSPTHLIKTRGQQVTLRCSSQSGHNTVSWYQQALGQGPQFIFQYYREEENGRGNFPPRFSGLQFPNYSSELNVNALELDDSALYLCASSLGNGPTYEQYFGPGTRLTVT.

This sequence joins TRBV11-3 and TRBJ2-2; TRBD2 matches at 9 bases. CDR1 and CDR2 (germline): SGHNT, YENEEA. The V gene end was trimmed by 8 bases and the J gene end by 6 bases; junction bases not matched to a gene: 4. The CDR3 has 13 residues. Here the CDR3 reads CASGKREAGELFF. The CDR3 region has the DNA TGTGCCAGCGGGAAGCGGGAGGCCGGGGAGCTGTTTTTT.

This rearrangement joins TRBV6-5 to TRBJ2-3; TRBD2 matches 7 bases. Germline CDR1 MNHEY, CDR2 SVGAGI. Unmatched junction bases numbered 5, after V lost 2 bases and J lost 3 bases. This CDR3 has 15 residues. This CDR3 is CASSYLGGSTDTQYF. Here the CDR3 DNA reads TGTGCCAGCAGTTACCTCGGGGGGTCGACAGATACGCAGTATTTT.

J is TRBJ2-1 and V is TRBV19; 7 bases are shared with TRBD2. Trimming at V came to 1 base and at J to 10 bases, leaving 10 bases not matched to a gene. Per the germline V gene, CDR1 is LNHDA and CDR2 is SQIVND (reference sequence). This CDR3 has 15 residues. The CDR3 nucleotides are TGTGCCAGTAGTATAGCTGGCGGGAGCGTCGGAGAGCAGTTCTTC. Translating gives CASSIAGGSVGEQFF. The variable domain in full, with the rest retrieved from reference TRBV19 and TRBJ2-1, is DGGITQSPKYLFRKEGQNVTLSCEQNLNHDAMYWYRQDPGQGLRLIYYSQIVNDFQKGDIAEGYSVSREKKESFPLTVTSAQKNPTAFYLCASSIAGGSVGEQFFGPGTRLTVL.

V and J are TRBV7-9 and TRBJ2-7, with D maybe TRBD1 (6 bases). From germline, CDR1 is SEHNR and CDR2 FQNEAQ (reference sequence). This CDR3 comprises 13 residues. The V end was cut by 3 bases, the J end by 6 bases, with 12 bases between. The DNA of the CDR3 is TGTGCCAGCAGCTTGGACCCAGGGGCCGAGCAGTACTTC. This codes for CASSLDPGAEQYF.

This clone was counted between two and nine times. The chain recombines TRBV6-4 with TRBJ1-1; D is unresolved. CDR3 length: 13 amino acids. V was shortened by 5 bases and J by 0 bases, with 7 bases between the two germline ends. The germline gives CDR1 MRHNA, CDR2 SNTAGT. CDR3 amino acids: CASSQEMNTEAFF. CDR3 DNA: TGTGCCAGCAGTCAGGAGATGAACACTGAAGCTTTCTTT.

The chain uses TRBV11-3 and TRBJ2-1, with 9 bases that match TRBD2. The length of the CDR3 is 15 residues. V trimming: 5 bases; J trimming: 8 bases; junction bases outside the gene matches: 10. Germline values: CDR1 SGHNT, CDR2 YENEEA. In DNA, the CDR3 is TGTGCCAGCAGCGAAGGTAGCGGGAGAATTGATGAGCAGTTCTTC. This encodes CASSEGSGRIDEQFF.

The chain couples TRBV28 to TRBJ1-5; D remains ambiguous. V was cut by 4 bases and J by 5 bases, with 18 bases left in between. The germline V gene encodes CDR1 MDHEN and CDR2 SYDVKM. This CDR3 is 16 amino acids long. This CDR3 reads CASSSVTGLIDQPQHF. The CDR3, as DNA: TGTGCCAGCAGTTCAGTTACGGGCTTAATCGATCAGCCCCAGCATTTT.

The genes are TRBV7-9 and TRBJ1-3; TRBD1 might be the D (5 bases). V was pared by 0 bases and J by 4 bases, with 10 bases between. The germline V gene encodes CDR1 SEHNR and CDR2 FQNEAQ (reference sequence). There are 15 residues in the CDR3. The DNA for the CDR3 is TGTGCCAGCAGCTTAGCGGCCGGGGGAGGAAACACCATATATTTT. Translating it yields CASSLAAGGGNTIYF.

This rearrangement joins TRBV29-1 to TRBJ2-5; 7 bases are shared with TRBD1. V trimming: 5 bases; J trimming: 5 bases; junction bases outside the gene matches: 5. CDR1 and CDR2 (germline): SQVTM, ANQGSEA. The length of the CDR3 is 12 residues. CDR3 loop: CSVKGALETQYF. CDR3 nucleotides: TGCAGCGTTAAGGGGGCTCTGGAGACCCAGTACTTC.

The chain joins TRBV6-5 to TRBJ1-2; D not certain. CDR1 and CDR2 from the germline V gene are MNHEY and SVGAGI. CDR3 size: 15 residues. V was clipped by 6 bases and J by 7 bases, with 21 bases between them. For the CDR3, the DNA is TGTGCCAGCAGACCAGCGGGGTCTACCTCGTTTGGCTACACCTTC. This sequence encodes CASRPAGSTSFGYTF.

V gene TRBV7-9 combines with J gene TRBJ2-7; no reliable D call. Germline V lookup: CDR1 SEHNR, CDR2 FQNEAQ (reference sequence). Trimming pared 1 base from V and 5 bases from J, leaving 12 bases between. CDR3 length equals 14 residues. As DNA, the CDR3 is TGTGCCAGCAGCTTAGATACCCTACGCGACGAGCAGTACTTC. Translating it yields CASSLDTLRDEQYF.